This T cell receptor beta chain was retrieved from a study of graft-versus-host responses after intestinal transplantation. Overall study: Multivisceral, liver-intestinal, or isolated intestinal grafts were transplanted into recipients.

The CDR3 length is 15 residues. The germline V gene encodes CDR1 LNHNV and CDR2 YYDKDF (reference sequence). V shed 4 bases and J 1 base; nucleotides not matched to a gene: 5. Measured with immunoSEQ multiplex PCR; TCRdb has only the in-frame clones, and not every one. The sample includes 75,000 to 100,000 clones, about 83% of them seen just once. This clonotype was obtained from a human patient who received an intestinal transplant, so some T cells may come from the graft donor. The sample consisted of PBMCs, taken 255 days after intestinal transplant. The rearrangement joins TRBV15 to TRBJ2-7; 9 bases are shared with TRBD1. CDR3 in amino acids: CATSKGQGQSYEQYF. As DNA, the CDR3 is TGTGCCACCAGCAAGGGACAGGGCCAATCCTACGAGCAGTACTTC.